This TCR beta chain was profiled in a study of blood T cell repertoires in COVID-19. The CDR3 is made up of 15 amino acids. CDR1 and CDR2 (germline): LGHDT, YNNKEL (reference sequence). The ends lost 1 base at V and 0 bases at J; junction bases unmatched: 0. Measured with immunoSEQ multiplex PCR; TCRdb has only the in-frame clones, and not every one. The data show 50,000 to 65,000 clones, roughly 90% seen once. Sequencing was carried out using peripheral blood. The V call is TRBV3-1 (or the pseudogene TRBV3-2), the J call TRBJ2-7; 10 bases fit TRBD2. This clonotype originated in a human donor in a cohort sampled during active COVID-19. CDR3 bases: TGTGCCAGCAGCCAAGGGACTAGCGGCTCCTACGAGCAGTACTTC. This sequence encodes CASSQGTSGSYEQYF.